This T cell receptor (beta chain) was recovered during a study of blood T cell repertoires in COVID-19. For the study at large: In each case, the material was cDNA or gDNA derived from T cells, B-cell-depleted T cells, or PBMCs.

CDR3 length: 12 amino acids. Germline values: CDR1 ENHRY, CDR2 SYGVKD. V was trimmed by 2 bases and J by 7 bases, leaving 6 bases between them. This clone appeared a few times. Authors' analysis steps: Using reference gene primer amplification, nucleated cell counts were estimated. Data came from immunoSEQ multiplex PCR; TCRdb stores just in-frame clones and leaves some out. V, J and clone size are taken as reported in that table, and D and trimming were inferred from the DNA itself. The repertoire holds 200,000 to 300,000 clones, with around 85% as singletons. The TCR comes from an elderly man with acute or convalescent COVID-19. This rearrangement joins TRBV10-3 to TRBJ2-1, with D unresolved. Material: peripheral blood. For the CDR3, the DNA is TGTGCCATCAGTGAGGGCAGAAATGAGCAGTTCTTC. Residues: CAISEGRNEQFF.